This TCR beta chain was sequenced for a study of shared clonotypes between healthy human individuals. CD45RO-negative CD8 cells positively selected for CCR7 made up the naive population, which excluded terminally differentiated effector memory CD45RA+ cells. This CDR3 region has 10 residues. V dropped 4 bases and J dropped 6 bases, with 3 bases sitting between them. From germline, CDR1 is MNHNS and CDR2 SASEGT. Measured with immunoSEQ multiplex PCR; TCRdb has only the in-frame clones, and not every one. The repertoire has approximately 600,000 clones, 95% of them found once; the top ten carry 0.11%. This clonotype was sampled from a woman in her 30s in good health. Material: naive CD8+ T cells sorted from blood. The chain has TRBV6-1 and TRBJ1-1; D unclear. CDR3 residues: CASSAPEAFF. The DNA for the CDR3 is TGTGCCAGCAGTGCCCCTGAAGCTTTCTTT.